This TCR beta chain was sequenced during a study of CD8+ T cells in alopecia areata. Study summary: Treatment comprised oral tofacitinib, 5 to 10 mg twice daily, in treated patients.

Treatment given: oral pan-JAK inhibitor, 5-10 mg twice daily. Comments on this clone: Other DNA sequences in the sample encode the same CDR3.

The V gene lost 6 bases and the J gene lost 1 base, with 8 bases spanning the gap. Germline V gene data show CDR1 as MNHEY and CDR2 as SMNVEV (reference sequence). The length of the CDR3 is 13 residues. Once RNA had been extracted, it was reverse transcribed into cDNA to act as the sequencing template. Profiled with immunoSEQ multiplex PCR; TCRdb holds only in-frame clones, not every one. The sample consists of fewer than 250,000 clones, around 43% of them appearing once. The origin of this receptor is a human donor with alopecia areata. This chain joins TRBV27 and TRBJ2-3; no reliable D call. The sequenced sample was CD4+ T cells sorted from blood, obtained between weeks 36 and 40, from a patient treated with tofacitinib. The CDR3 loop is CASRKTGTDTQYF. DNA for the CDR3: TGTGCCAGCAGAAAGACCGGCACAGATACGCAGTATTTT.